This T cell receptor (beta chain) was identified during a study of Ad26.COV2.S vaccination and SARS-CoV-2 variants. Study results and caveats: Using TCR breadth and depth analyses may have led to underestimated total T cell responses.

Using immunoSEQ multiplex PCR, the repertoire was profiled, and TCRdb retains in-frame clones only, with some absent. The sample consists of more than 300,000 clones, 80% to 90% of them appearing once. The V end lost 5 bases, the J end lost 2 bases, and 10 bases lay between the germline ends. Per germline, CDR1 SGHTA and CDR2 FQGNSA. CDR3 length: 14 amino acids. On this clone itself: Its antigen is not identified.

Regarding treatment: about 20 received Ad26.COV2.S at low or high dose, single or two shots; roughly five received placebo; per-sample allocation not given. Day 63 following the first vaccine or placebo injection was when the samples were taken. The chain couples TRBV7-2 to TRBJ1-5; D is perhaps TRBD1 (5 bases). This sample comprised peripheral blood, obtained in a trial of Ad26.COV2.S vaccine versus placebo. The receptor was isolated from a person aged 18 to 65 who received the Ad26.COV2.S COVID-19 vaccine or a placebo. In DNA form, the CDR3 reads TGTGCCAGCAGCCTCCGGGGCGGCAATCAGCCCCAGCATTTT. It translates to CASSLRGGNQPQHF. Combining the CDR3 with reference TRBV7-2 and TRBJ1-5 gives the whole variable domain GAGVSQSPSNKVTEKGKDVELRCDPISGHTALYWYRQSLGQGLEFLIYFQGNSAPDKSGLPSDRFSAERTGGSVSTLTIQRTQQEDSAVYLCASSLRGGNQPQHFGDGTRLSIL.